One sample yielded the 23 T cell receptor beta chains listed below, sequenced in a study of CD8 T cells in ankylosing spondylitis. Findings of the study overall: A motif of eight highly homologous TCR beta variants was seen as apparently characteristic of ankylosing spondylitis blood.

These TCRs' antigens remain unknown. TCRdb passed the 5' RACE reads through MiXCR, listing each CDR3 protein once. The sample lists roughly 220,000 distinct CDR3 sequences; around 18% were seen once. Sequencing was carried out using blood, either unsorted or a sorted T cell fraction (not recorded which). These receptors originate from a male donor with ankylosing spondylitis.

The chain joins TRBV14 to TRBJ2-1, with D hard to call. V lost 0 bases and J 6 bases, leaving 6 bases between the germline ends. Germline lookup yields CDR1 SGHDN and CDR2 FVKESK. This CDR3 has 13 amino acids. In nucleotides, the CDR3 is TGTGCCAGCAGCCAAGATCGACTCAATGAGCAGTTCTTC. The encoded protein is CASSQDRLNEQFF.

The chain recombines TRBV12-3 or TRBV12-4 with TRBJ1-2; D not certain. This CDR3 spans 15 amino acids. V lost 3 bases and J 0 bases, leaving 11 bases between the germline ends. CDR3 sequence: CASSFRGGPNYGYTF. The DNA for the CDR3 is TGTGCCAGCAGTTTCCGCGGCGGGCCTAACTATGGCTACACCTTC.

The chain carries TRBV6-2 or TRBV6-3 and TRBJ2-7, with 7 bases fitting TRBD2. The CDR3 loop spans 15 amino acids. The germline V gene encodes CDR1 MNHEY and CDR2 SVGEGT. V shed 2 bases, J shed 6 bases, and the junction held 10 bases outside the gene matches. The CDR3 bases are TGTGCCAGCAGTTACCCCCGGGACTACCGACTCGAGCAGTACTTC. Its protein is CASSYPRDYRLEQYF.

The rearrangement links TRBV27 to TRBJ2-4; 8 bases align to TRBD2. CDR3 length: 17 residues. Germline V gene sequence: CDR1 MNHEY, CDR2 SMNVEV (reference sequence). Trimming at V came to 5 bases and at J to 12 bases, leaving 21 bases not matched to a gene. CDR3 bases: TGTGCCAGCAGTCCCTACGGGGGGGGCCCCGAGTTTGGGTCTCAGTACTTC. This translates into CASSPYGGGPEFGSQYF.

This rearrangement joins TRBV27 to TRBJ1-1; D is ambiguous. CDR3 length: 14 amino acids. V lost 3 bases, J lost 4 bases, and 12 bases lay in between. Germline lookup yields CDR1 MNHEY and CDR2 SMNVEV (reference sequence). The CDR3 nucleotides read TGTGCCAGCAGTTTCCGGGATCTGGGCACTGAAGCTTTCTTT. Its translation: CASSFRDLGTEAFF.

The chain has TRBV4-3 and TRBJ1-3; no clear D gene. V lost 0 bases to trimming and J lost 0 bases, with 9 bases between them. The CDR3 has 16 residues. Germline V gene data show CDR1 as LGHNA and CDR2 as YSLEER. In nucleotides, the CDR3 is TGCGCCAGCAGCCAAGATTATCGGGGCTCTGGAAACACCATATATTTT. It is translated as CASSQDYRGSGNTIYF.

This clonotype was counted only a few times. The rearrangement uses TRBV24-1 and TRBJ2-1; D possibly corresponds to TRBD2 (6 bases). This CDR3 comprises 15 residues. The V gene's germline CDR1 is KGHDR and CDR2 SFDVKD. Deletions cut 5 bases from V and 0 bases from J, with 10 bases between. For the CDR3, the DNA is TGTGCCACCAGTGCCCGGGAGAGCTCCTACAATGAGCAGTTCTTC. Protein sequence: CATSARESSYNEQFF.

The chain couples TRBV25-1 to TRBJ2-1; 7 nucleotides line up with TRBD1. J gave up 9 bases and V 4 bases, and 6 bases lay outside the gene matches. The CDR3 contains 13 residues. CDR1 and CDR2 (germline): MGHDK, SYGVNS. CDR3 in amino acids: CASSAQGWTEQFF. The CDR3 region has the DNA TGTGCCAGCAGTGCACAGGGGTGGACTGAGCAGTTCTTC.

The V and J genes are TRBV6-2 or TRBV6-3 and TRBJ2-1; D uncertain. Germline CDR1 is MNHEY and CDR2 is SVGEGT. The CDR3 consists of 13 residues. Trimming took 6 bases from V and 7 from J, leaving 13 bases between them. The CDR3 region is CASSVPYLNEQFF. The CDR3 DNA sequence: TGTGCCAGCAGCGTACCTTACTTGAATGAGCAGTTCTTC.

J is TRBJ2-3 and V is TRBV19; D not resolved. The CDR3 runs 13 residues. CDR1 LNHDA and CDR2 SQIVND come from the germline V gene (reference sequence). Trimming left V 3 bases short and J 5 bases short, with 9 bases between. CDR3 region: CASSMLGGDTQYF. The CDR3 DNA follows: TGTGCCAGTAGTATGTTAGGCGGAGATACGCAGTATTTT.

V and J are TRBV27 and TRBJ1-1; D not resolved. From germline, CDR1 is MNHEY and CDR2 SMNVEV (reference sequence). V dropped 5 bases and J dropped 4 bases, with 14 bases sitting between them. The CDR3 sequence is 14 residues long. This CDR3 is CASSPGLQATEAFF. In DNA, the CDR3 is TGTGCCAGCAGTCCCGGGTTGCAGGCCACTGAAGCTTTCTTT.

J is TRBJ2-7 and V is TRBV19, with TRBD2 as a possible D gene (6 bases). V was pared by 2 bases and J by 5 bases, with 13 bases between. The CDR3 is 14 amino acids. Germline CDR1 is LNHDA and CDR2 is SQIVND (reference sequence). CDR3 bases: TGTGCCAGTAGTATACGGGACTTATCCCACGAGCAGTACTTC. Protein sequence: CASSIRDLSHEQYF.

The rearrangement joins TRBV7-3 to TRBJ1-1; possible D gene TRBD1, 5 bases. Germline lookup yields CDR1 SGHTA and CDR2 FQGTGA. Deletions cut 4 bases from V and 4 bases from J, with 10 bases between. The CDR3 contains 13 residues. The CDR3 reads CASSWDLGTEAFF. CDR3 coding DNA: TGTGCCAGCAGCTGGGACCTGGGCACTGAAGCTTTCTTT.

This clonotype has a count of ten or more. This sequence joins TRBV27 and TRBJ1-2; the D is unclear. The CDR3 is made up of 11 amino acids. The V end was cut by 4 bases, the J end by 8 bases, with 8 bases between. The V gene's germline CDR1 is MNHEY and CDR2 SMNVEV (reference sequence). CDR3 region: CASSSGDGYTF. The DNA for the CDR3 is TGTGCCAGCAGTTCCGGTGACGGCTACACCTTC.

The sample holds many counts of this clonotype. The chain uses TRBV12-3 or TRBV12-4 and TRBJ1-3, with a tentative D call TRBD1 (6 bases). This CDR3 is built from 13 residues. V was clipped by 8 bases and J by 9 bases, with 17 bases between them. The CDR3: CASAGGTSGTIYF. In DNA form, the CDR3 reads TGTGCCAGCGCTGGAGGGACATCCGGCACCATATATTTT.

The chain's CDR3 is CASSSTRDSPSTDTQYF. The CDR3 nucleotides read TGTGCCAGCTCATCAACCAGAGACAGCCCTAGCACAGATACGCAGTATTTT. The chain carries TRBV18 and TRBJ2-3; the D gene is possibly TRBD1 (5 bases). The germline CDR1 and CDR2 sequences are KGHSH and LQKENI. The length of the CDR3 is 17 residues. With 5 bases removed from V and 0 bases from J, the gap between germline ends came to 18 bases.

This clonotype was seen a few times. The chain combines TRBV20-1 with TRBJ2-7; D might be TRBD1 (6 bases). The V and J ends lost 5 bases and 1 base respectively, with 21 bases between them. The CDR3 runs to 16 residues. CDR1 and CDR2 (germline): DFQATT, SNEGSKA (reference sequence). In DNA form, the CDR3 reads TGCAGTGCTCGTGTGAAACAGGGCCCCCAATCCTACGAGCAGTACTTC. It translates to CSARVKQGPQSYEQYF.

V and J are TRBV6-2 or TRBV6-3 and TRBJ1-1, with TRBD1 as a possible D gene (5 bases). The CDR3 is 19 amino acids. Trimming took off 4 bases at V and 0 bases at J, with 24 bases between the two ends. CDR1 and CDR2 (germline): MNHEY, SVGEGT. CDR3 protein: CASSFRQTTHGALNTEAFF. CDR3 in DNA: TGTGCCAGCAGTTTCCGACAGACTACACATGGGGCTCTGAACACTGAAGCTTTCTTT.

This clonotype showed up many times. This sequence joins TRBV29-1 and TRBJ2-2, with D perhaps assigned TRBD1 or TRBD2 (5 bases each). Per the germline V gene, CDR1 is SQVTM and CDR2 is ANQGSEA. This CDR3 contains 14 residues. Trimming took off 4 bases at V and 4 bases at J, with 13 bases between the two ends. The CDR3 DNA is TGCAGCGTTGTAGTTGGGGCGGGCACCGGGGAGCTGTTTTTT. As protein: CSVVVGAGTGELFF.

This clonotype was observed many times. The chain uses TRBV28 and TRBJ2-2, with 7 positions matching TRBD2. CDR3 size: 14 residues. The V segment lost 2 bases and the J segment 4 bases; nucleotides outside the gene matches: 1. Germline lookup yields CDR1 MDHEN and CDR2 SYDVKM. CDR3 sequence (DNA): TGTGCCAGCAGTTTAACGGGAGGCACCGGGGAGCTGTTTTTT. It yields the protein CASSLTGGTGELFF. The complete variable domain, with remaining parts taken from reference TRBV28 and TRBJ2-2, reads DVKVTQSSRYLVKRTGEKVFLECVQDMDHENMFWYRQDPGLGLRLIYFSYDVKMKEKGDIPEGYSVSREKKERFSLILESASTNQTSMYLCASSLTGGTGELFFGEGSRLTVL.

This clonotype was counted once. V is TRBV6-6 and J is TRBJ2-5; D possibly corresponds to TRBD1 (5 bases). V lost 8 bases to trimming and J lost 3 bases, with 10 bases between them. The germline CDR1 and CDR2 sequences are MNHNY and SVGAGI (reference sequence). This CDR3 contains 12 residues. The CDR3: CASSSGKETQYF. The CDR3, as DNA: TGTGCCAGCTCTTCAGGGAAAGAGACCCAGTACTTC.

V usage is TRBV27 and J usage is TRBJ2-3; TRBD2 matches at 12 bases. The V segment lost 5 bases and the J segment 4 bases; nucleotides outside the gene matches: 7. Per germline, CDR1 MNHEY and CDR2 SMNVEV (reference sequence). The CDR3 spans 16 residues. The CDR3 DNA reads TGTGCCAGCAGTCGTATACTAGCGGGAGGATCAGATACGCAGTATTTT. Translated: CASSRILAGGSDTQYF.

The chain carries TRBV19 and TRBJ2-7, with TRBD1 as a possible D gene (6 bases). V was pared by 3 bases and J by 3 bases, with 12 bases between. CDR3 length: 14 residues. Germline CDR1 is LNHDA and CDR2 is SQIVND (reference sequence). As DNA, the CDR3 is TGTGCCAGTAGTATTGGCAGGGGTGGCTACGAGCAGTACTTC. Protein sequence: CASSIGRGGYEQYF.